This T cell receptor (beta chain) was found in a study of Graves' ophthalmopathy and Graves' hyperthyroidism. The TCR beta CDR3 regions underwent amplification from RNA transcripts. Following a first-round RT-PCR that used HTBI primers, a second-round multiplex PCR was carried out. TCRdb recomputed calls from the multiplex PCR reads with MiXCR, one row per CDR3 protein. The table includes around 520,000 distinct CDR3 sequences, about 35% detected once. The CDR3 length is 17 residues. J lost 4 bases, V lost 5 bases, and 11 bases had no gene match. Germline V lookup: CDR1 SEHNR, CDR2 FQNEAQ (reference sequence).

The sample comprised peripheral blood or thyroid tissue (not recorded which). The chain is built from TRBV7-9 and TRBJ2-2; TRBD2 matches at 9 bases. This receptor was taken from an adult man with Graves' hyperthyroidism. The CDR3 loop is CASSNDPWTSVTGELFF. The CDR3 DNA reads as TGTGCCAGCAGCAATGACCCTTGGACTAGCGTCACCGGGGAGCTGTTTTTT.